The 18 T cell receptor beta chains below were found in one sample sequenced in a study of CD8 T cells in Susac syndrome. Random-hexamer reverse transcription was applied to about 0.5 to 1 ug RNA. TCRdb recomputed calls from the immunoSEQ multiplex PCR reads with MiXCR, one row per CDR3 protein. Counted here are some 90,000 distinct CDR3 sequences, roughly 91% occurring once; the ten biggest clones make up roughly 0.3%. The sample taken for sequencing was CD8+ T cells from PBMCs. The receptors were gathered from a human donor in good health.

The chain has TRBV19 and TRBJ2-2; 8 bases align to TRBD1. The CDR3 runs to 15 residues. With 7 bases clipped from V and 4 bases from J, the junction kept 8 bases outside the gene matches. The germline V gene encodes CDR1 LNHDA and CDR2 SQIVND (reference sequence). CDR3 bases: TGTGCCAGTATGGGGCAGGGGGCGCTCACCGGGGAGCTGTTTTTT. This gives the protein CASMGQGALTGELFF.

Here the CDR3 reads CASSNDRNNEQFF. The CDR3 nucleotides read TGTGCCAGCAGCAATGACAGAAACAATGAGCAGTTCTTC. This chain uses TRBV13 with TRBJ2-1; possibly TRBD1 for D (5 bases). This CDR3 is built from 13 residues. V was clipped by 5 bases and J by 5 bases, with 10 bases between them. The germline CDR1 and CDR2 sequences are PRHDT and FYEKMQ (reference sequence).

This rearrangement joins TRBV19 to TRBJ2-6; D gene unclear. V was shortened by 3 bases and J by 4 bases, with 10 bases between the two germline ends. The CDR3 runs to 15 residues. Germline-derived CDR1 and CDR2 are LNHDA and SQIVND (reference sequence). CDR3 loop: CASSIFGLGANVLTF. The CDR3 DNA is TGTGCCAGTAGTATCTTCGGTCTGGGGGCCAACGTCCTGACTTTC.

This clonotype was seen just once. The chain employs TRBV12-5 and TRBJ1-2, with 9 nucleotides matching TRBD1. The CDR3 length is 16 residues. V shed 1 base and J 4 bases; nucleotides not matched to a gene: 7. From germline, CDR1 is LGHNT and CDR2 FRNRAP. This chain's CDR3 is CASGLGRDRAIYGYTF. CDR3 nucleotide sequence: TGTGCTAGTGGTTTGGGCCGGGACAGGGCCATCTATGGCTACACCTTC.

A word on this clonotype: Its ends do not fully match the called genes, so a read error is possible. The chain employs TRBV29-1 and TRBJ1-1, with D possibly being TRBD1 (5 bases). Germline V lookup: CDR1 SQVTM, CDR2 ANQGSEA. The CDR3 runs to 11 residues. The CDR3 DNA follows: TGCAGCGTTGATTCAGGGAGGATCGTGATCTTT. It yields the protein CSVDSGRIVIF.

The genes are TRBV9 and TRBJ2-2; D unresolved. The CDR3 runs to 12 residues. CDR1 is SGDLS and CDR2 is YYNGEE in the germline V gene. Trimming cost V 5 bases and J 2 bases, with 4 bases left between them. DNA for the CDR3: TGTGCCAGCAGTTTAAACACCGGGGAGCTGTTTTTT. This codes for CASSLNTGELFF.

This chain uses TRBV7-6 with TRBJ2-5; TRBD2 aligns across 9 bases. The germline gives CDR1 SGHVS, CDR2 FNYEAQ. The CDR3 runs 14 residues. The V and J ends lost 3 bases and 5 bases, in that order; junction bases with no gene match: 4. CDR3 residues: CASSFGGGAETQYF. The CDR3 region has the DNA TGTGCCAGCAGCTTCGGCGGGGGGGCGGAGACCCAGTACTTC.

This chain links TRBV12-3 or TRBV12-4 with TRBJ1-2; D gene unclear. CDR3 length: 14 residues. The V end was cut by 1 base, the J end by 5 bases, with 11 bases between. The chain's CDR3 is CASSLGVAGYGYTF. CDR3 in DNA: TGTGCCAGCAGTTTAGGGGTAGCAGGATATGGCTACACCTTC.

A single count supports this clonotype. The chain links TRBV9 to TRBJ2-5; 7 nucleotides match TRBD1. The CDR3 runs 13 residues. Germline CDR1 SGDLS, CDR2 YYNGEE. Losses at the gene ends were 4 bases for V and 7 bases for J; bases not matched to a gene: 7. The CDR3 nucleotides read TGTGCCAGCAGCTCTCAGGGGGACCTGACCCAGTACTTC. Translation: CASSSQGDLTQYF.

The J gene is TRBJ2-5, the V gene TRBV19; D may be TRBD1 (5 bases). The germline V gene has CDR1 LNHDA and CDR2 SQIVND (reference sequence). V lost 6 bases and J lost 3, with 11 bases in between. The CDR3 length is 13 residues. CDR3 nucleotide sequence: TGTGCCAGTAGCCTAGACAGCGAAGAGACCCAGTACTTC. Residues: CASSLDSEETQYF.

The J gene is TRBJ2-1, the V gene TRBV7-9, with D perhaps matching TRBD1 (6 bases). Trimming took off 7 bases at V and 13 bases at J, with 14 bases between the two ends. The length of the CDR3 is 11 residues. Germline V gives CDR1 SEHNR, CDR2 FQNEAQ (reference sequence). In DNA, the CDR3 is TGTGCCAGCACCGACCAGGGGTACCAGTTCTTC. This translates into CASTDQGYQFF.

This clonotype occurred once. The chain combines TRBV5-4 with TRBJ2-3; TRBD2 matches 11 bases. J was trimmed by 2 bases and V by 4 bases; bases with no gene match: 3. Germline CDR1 reads SGHNT; CDR2 reads YYREEE (reference sequence). The CDR3 sequence is 15 residues long. CDR3 nucleotides: TGTGCCAGCAGCAGTAGCGGGGGGGTCACAGATACGCAGTATTTT. This codes for CASSSSGGVTDTQYF.

The chain employs TRBV6-5 and TRBJ1-1; D is possibly TRBD1 (5 bases). CDR3 length equals 11 residues. Germline V gene sequence: CDR1 MNHEY, CDR2 SVGAGI. V was clipped by 6 bases and J by 12 bases, with 14 bases between them. In DNA form, the CDR3 reads TGTGCCAGCAGAATCAGGACGGACACTTTCTTT. Translated: CASRIRTDTFF.

This chain uses TRBV6-4 with TRBJ2-1; TRBD2 matches at 13 bases. The CDR3 is 15 residues long. Germline loops: CDR1 MRHNA, CDR2 SNTAGT. The ends lost 2 bases at V and 6 bases at J; junction bases unmatched: 1. CDR3 coding DNA: TGTGCCAGCAGTGACACTAGCGGGGGGGCCAATGAGCAGTTCTTC. Translating it yields CASSDTSGGANEQFF.

The chain couples TRBV7-9 to TRBJ2-7; D is possibly TRBD1 (5 bases). The germline CDR1 and CDR2 sequences are SEHNR and FQNEAQ (reference sequence). The germline V and J ends were trimmed by 2 bases and 2 bases, with 7 bases remaining between them. The CDR3 contains 13 residues. As DNA, the CDR3 is TGTGCCAGCAGCTTAAGACAGACCTACGAGCAGTACTTC. It encodes CASSLRQTYEQYF.

The rearrangement joins TRBV20-1 to TRBJ1-1, with D maybe TRBD1 (6 bases). CDR3 length: 12 residues. The V gene's germline CDR1 is DFQATT and CDR2 SNEGSKA (reference sequence). The V end was cut by 6 bases, the J end by 11 bases, with 19 bases between. CDR3 DNA sequence: TGCAGTGCCGGAAGGTTGGGGGCTTTGGCTTTCTTT. Encoded protein: CSAGRLGALAFF.

This chain uses TRBV9 with TRBJ2-3, with TRBD1 matching 9 bases. The V segment lost 3 bases and the J segment 6 bases; nucleotides outside the gene matches: 8. CDR1 and CDR2 (germline): SGDLS, YYNGEE. The CDR3 is 15 residues long. This chain's CDR3 is CASSARDREDDTQYF. The CDR3 nucleotides read TGTGCCAGCAGCGCTCGGGACAGGGAGGACGATACGCAGTATTTT.

V gene TRBV4-1 combines with J gene TRBJ1-1; 10 bases match TRBD1. V gave up 4 bases and J gave up 4 bases; unmatched junction bases: 3. The CDR3 contains 14 residues. Germline assignment: CDR1 MGHRA and CDR2 YSYEKL. The DNA of the CDR3 is TGCGCCAGCAGCCTCCGGACAGGGGGCACTGAAGCTTTCTTT. Translating gives CASSLRTGGTEAFF.